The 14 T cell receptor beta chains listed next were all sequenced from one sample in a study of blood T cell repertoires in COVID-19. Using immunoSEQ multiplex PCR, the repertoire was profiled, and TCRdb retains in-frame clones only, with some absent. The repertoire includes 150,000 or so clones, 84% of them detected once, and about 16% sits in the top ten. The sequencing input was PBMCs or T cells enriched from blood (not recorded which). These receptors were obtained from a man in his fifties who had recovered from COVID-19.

The CDR3 region is CASILGIRTSGGASTDTQYF. DNA for the CDR3: TGTGCCAGCATCCTCGGGATCCGGACTAGCGGGGGGGCTAGCACAGATACGCAGTATTTT. V is TRBV7-8 and J is TRBJ2-3; 15 nucleotides match TRBD2. Germline-derived CDR1 and CDR2 are SGHVS and FQNEAQ. The J segment lost 0 bases and the V segment lost 7 bases, leaving 14 bases of the junction unmatched. The CDR3 has 20 residues.

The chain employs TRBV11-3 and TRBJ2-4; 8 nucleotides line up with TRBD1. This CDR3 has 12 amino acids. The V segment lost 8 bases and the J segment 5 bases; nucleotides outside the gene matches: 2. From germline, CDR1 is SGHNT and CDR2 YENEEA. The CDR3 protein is CASQGAENIQYF. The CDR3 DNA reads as TGTGCCAGCCAGGGGGCGGAAAACATTCAGTACTTC.

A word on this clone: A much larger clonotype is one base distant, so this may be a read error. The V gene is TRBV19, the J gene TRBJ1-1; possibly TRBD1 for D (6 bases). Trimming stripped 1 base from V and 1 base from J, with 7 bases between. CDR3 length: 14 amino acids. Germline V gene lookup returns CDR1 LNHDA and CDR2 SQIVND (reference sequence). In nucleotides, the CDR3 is TGTGCCAGTAGTATAGGACAGGAGAACACTGAAGCTTTCTTT. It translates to CASSIGQENTEAFF.

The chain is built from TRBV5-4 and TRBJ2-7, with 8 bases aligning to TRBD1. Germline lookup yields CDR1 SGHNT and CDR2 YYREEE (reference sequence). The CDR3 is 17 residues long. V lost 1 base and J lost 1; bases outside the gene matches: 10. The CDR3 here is CASSLRKSGDRSYEQYF. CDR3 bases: TGTGCCAGCAGCTTGAGAAAATCCGGGGACAGGTCCTACGAGCAGTACTTC.

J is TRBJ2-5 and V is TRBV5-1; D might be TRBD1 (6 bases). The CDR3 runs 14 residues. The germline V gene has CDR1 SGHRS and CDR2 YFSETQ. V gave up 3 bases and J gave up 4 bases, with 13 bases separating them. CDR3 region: CASSWETGTETQYF. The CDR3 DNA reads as TGCGCCAGCAGCTGGGAAACAGGGACAGAGACCCAGTACTTC.

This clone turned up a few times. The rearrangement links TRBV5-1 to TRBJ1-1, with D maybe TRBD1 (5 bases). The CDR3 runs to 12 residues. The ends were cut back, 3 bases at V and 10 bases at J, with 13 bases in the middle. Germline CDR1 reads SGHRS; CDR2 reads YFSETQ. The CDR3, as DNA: TGCGCCAGCAGCTGGGACTGGGGGATAGCTTTCTTT. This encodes CASSWDWGIAFF. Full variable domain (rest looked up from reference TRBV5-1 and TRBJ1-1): KAGVTQTPRYLIKTRGQQVTLSCSPISGHRSVSWYQQTPGQGLQFLFEYFSETQRNKGNFPGRFSGRQFSNSRSEMNVSTLELGDSALYLCASSWDWGIAFFGQGTRLTVV.

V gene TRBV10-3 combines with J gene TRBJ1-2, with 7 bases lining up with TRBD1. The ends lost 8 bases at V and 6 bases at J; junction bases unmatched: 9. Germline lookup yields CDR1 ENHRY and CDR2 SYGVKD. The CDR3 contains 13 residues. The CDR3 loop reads CAIYDRVGDGYTF. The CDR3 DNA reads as TGTGCCATCTACGACAGGGTAGGGGATGGCTACACCTTC.

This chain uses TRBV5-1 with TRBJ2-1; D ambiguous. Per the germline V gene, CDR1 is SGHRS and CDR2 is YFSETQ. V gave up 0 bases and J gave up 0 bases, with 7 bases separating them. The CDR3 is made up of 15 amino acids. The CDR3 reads CASSLERPSYNEQFF. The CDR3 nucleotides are TGCGCCAGCAGCTTGGAGCGCCCCTCCTACAATGAGCAGTTCTTC.

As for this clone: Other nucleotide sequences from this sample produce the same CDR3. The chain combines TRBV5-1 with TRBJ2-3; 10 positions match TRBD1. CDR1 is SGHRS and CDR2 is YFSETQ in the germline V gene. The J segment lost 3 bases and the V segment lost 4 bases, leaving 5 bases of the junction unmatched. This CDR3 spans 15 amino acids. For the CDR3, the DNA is TGCGCCAGCAGCAAAGGACAGGGGGGAACAGATACGCAGTATTTT. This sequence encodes CASSKGQGGTDTQYF.

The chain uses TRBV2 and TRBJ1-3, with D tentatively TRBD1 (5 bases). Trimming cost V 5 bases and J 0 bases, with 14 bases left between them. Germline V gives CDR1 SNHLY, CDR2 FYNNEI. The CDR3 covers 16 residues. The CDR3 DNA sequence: TGTGCCAGCAGTCTCGGGGGTCGTAGCTCTGGAAACACCATATATTTT. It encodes CASSLGGRSSGNTIYF. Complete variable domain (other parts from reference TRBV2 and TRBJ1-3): EPEVTQTPSHQVTQMGQEVILRCVPISNHLYFYWYRQILGQKVEFLVSFYNNEISEKSEIFDDQFSVERPDGSNFTLKIRSTKLEDSAMYFCASSLGGRSSGNTIYFGEGSWLTVV.

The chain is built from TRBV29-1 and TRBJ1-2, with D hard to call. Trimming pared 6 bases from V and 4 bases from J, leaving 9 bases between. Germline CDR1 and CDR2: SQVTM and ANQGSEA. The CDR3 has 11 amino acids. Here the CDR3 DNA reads TGCAGCGTGCCGGGAGGCTATGGCTACACCTTC. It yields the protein CSVPGGYGYTF.

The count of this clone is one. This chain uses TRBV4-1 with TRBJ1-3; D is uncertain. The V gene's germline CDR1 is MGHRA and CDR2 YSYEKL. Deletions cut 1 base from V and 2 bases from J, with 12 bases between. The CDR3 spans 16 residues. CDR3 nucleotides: TGCGCCAGCAGCCAAGTAAGAGGGTCCGCTGGAAACACCATATATTTT. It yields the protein CASSQVRGSAGNTIYF.

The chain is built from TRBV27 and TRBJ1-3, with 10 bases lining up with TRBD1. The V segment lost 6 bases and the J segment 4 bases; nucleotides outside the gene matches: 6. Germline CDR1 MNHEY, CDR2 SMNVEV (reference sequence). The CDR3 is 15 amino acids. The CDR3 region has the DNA TGTGCCAGCAGCATTGACAGGGGGCAGGGAAACACCATATATTTT. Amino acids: CASSIDRGQGNTIYF.

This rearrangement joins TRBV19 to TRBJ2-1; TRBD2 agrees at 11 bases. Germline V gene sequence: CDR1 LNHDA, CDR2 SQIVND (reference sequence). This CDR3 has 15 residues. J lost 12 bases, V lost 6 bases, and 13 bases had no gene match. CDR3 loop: CASRSIGTSGGGQFF. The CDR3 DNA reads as TGTGCCAGTAGATCCATTGGGACTAGCGGAGGTGGGCAGTTCTTC.